The rows below give T cell receptor beta chains drawn from one sample of a study of blood T cell repertoires in COVID-19. The table came from immunoSEQ multiplex PCR; TCRdb's copy has only in-frame clones and leaves some out. The sample yields 200,000 to 250,000 clones, about 80% seen once. Sequenced sample: PBMCs or T cells enriched from blood (not recorded which). The receptor set was obtained from a middle-aged woman who had been exposed to COVID-19. CDR3s include the opening cysteine and the closing phenylalanine or tryptophan. The D gene is left open where the match is weak. Size is omitted from some rows. Given values are once, few, many or a class for expanded clones.

j_gene: TRBJ1-2
d_gene: NA
v_gene: TRBV5-8
abundance: once
CDR3aa: CASRRIRGSYGYTF
CDR3nt: TGTGCCAGCAGGCGAATAAGGGGGTCTTATGGCTACACCTTC

j_gene: TRBJ2-5
d_gene: NA
v_gene: TRBV7-9
abundance: NA
CDR3aa: CASSSPRGRWETQYF
CDR3nt: TGTGCCAGCAGCTCCCCCAGGGGTAGGTGGGAGACCCAGTACTTC

j_gene: TRBJ2-1
d_gene: NA
v_gene: TRBV7-7
abundance: NA
CDR3aa: CASSRTLSGGGGSYNEQFF
CDR3nt: TGTGCCAGCAGCCGTACCCTGTCTGGAGGGGGGGGCTCCTACAATGAGCAGTTCTTC

j_gene: TRBJ1-3
d_gene: TRBD1
v_gene: TRBV4-1
abundance: NA
CDR3aa: CASSHQDRSGNTIYF
CDR3nt: TGCGCCAGCAGCCATCAGGACAGGTCTGGAAACACCATATATTTT

j_gene: TRBJ1-2
d_gene: TRBD1
v_gene: TRBV7-2
abundance: NA
CDR3aa: CASSSAGQGVGYTF
CDR3nt: TGTGCCAGCAGCTCCGCGGGACAGGGGGTTGGCTACACCTTC

j_gene: TRBJ2-7
d_gene: TRBD1
v_gene: TRBV6-4
abundance: once
CDR3aa: CASSVETGDGKQYF
CDR3nt: TGTGCCAGCAGTGTAGAGACAGGGGACGGCAAGCAGTACTTC

j_gene: TRBJ1-6
d_gene: NA
v_gene: TRBV4-2
abundance: NA
CDR3aa: CASSQGRAYNSPLHF
CDR3nt: TGTGCCAGCAGCCAGGGCAGGGCGTATAATTCACCCCTCCACTTT

j_gene: TRBJ1-3
d_gene: NA
v_gene: TRBV4-2
abundance: once
CDR3aa: CASSQGDTRNTIYF
CDR3nt: TGTGCCAGCAGCCAGGGGGACACCAGGAACACCATATATTTT

j_gene: TRBJ2-3
d_gene: NA
v_gene: TRBV5-5
abundance: NA
CDR3aa: CASSPTGSTDTQYF
CDR3nt: TGTGCCAGCAGCCCGACAGGTAGCACAGATACGCAGTATTTT

j_gene: TRBJ1-1
d_gene: TRBD1
v_gene: TRBV2
abundance: NA
CDR3aa: CASSAQGAGTEAFF
CDR3nt: TGTGCCAGCAGCGCACAGGGGGCGGGCACTGAAGCTTTCTTT

j_gene: TRBJ1-1
d_gene: TRBD1
v_gene: TRBV7-9
abundance: NA
CDR3aa: CASRQGAGTEAFF
CDR3nt: TGTGCCAGCAGACAGGGGGCAGGCACTGAAGCTTTCTTT

j_gene: TRBJ2-3
d_gene: NA
v_gene: TRBV30
abundance: NA
CDR3aa: CAWSVGGVGTDTQYF
CDR3nt: TGTGCCTGGAGTGTAGGAGGGGTGGGCACAGATACGCAGTATTTT

j_gene: TRBJ1-2
d_gene: TRBD1
v_gene: TRBV10-3
abundance: NA
CDR3aa: CAISGDRNYGYTF
CDR3nt: TGTGCCATCAGTGGGGACAGGAACTATGGCTACACCTTC

j_gene: TRBJ2-5
d_gene: NA
v_gene: TRBV9
abundance: NA
CDR3aa: CASSPLNGGLETQYF
CDR3nt: TGTGCCAGCAGCCCTCTCAATGGGGGGTTGGAGACCCAGTACTTC

j_gene: TRBJ2-5
d_gene: NA
v_gene: TRBV5-8
abundance: NA
CDR3aa: CASSTQRETQYF
CDR3nt: TGTGCCAGCAGCACTCAAAGAGAGACCCAGTACTTC

j_gene: TRBJ2-7
d_gene: TRBD2
v_gene: TRBV7-2
abundance: few
CDR3aa: CASSLAVASGDREQYF
CDR3nt: TGTGCCAGCAGCTTGGCTGTCGCTAGCGGGGACCGCGAGCAGTACTTC

j_gene: TRBJ1-4
d_gene: NA
v_gene: TRBV12-5
abundance: NA
CDR3aa: CASGFYQASTNEKLFF
CDR3nt: TGTGCTAGTGGTTTCTATCAAGCGTCAACTAATGAAAAACTGTTTTTT